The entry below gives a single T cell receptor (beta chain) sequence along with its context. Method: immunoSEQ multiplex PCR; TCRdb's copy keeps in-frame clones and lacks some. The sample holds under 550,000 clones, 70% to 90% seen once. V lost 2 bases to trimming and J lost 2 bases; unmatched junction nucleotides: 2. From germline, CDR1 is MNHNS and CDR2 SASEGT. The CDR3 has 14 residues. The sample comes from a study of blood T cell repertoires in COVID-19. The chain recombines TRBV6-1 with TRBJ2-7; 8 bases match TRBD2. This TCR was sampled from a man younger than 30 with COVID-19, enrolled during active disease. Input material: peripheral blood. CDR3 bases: TGTGCCAGCAGTGAAACTAGCGGCCCCTACGAGCAGTACTTC. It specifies CASSETSGPYEQYF.